The T cell receptor beta chain under discussion was sequenced for a study of CD8 T cells in Susac syndrome. Random-hexamer reverse transcription was applied to roughly 0.45 to 1 ug RNA. Multiplex immunoSEQ PCR targeted 54 Vbeta and 13 Jbeta TCR beta segments. TCRdb ran MiXCR on the immunoSEQ multiplex PCR reads and lists one entry per CDR3 protein. The data contain some 200,000 distinct CDR3 sequences, 90% to 95% of them singletons. The length of the CDR3 is 15 residues. After removal of 1 base from V and 3 bases from J, the junction contained 6 bases not matched to a gene. Germline V CDR1 and CDR2: DFQATT, SNEGSKA (reference sequence). The multiple sclerosis controls consisted of treatment-naive patients with relapsing-remitting disease, either stable or active. TEMRA cells were enriched by FACS, and CD4+ and CD8+ T cells were negatively isolated.

The chain links TRBV20-1 to TRBJ2-4; 7 bases line up with TRBD2. The source is a human donor with multiple sclerosis. Sequenced: CD4+ T cells from PBMCs. Here the CDR3 reads CSARVPGRDKNIQYF. In DNA, the CDR3 is TGCAGTGCTAGAGTCCCAGGGAGGGACAAAAACATTCAGTACTTC.